This TCR beta chain was profiled in a study of CD8 T cells in Susac syndrome. General study points: The study's TCR sequencing and HLA analysis drew on a certain number of individuals. That number was acknowledged as relatively small.

RNA totalling about 0.5 to 1 ug underwent reverse transcription with random hexamers. A multiplex approach, immunoSEQ multiplex PCR, amplified TCR beta CDR3 across 54 Vbeta and 13 Jbeta. TCRdb redid the calling of the immunoSEQ multiplex PCR reads with MiXCR, one entry per CDR3 protein. The sample holds fewer than 350,000 distinct CDR3 sequences, about 91% seen once. Those who served as multiple sclerosis controls were treatment-naive patients with stable or active relapsing-remitting disease. Worth noting for this clonotype: Antigen: not known.

CDR1 and CDR2 (germline): LNHDA, SQIVND (reference sequence). V lost 5 bases to trimming and J lost 7 bases; unmatched junction nucleotides: 8. The CDR3 consists of 14 residues. The sample comprised CD8+ T cells from PBMCs. The chain couples TRBV19 to TRBJ2-1; 7 nucleotides align to TRBD2. The receptor was isolated from a human donor with multiple sclerosis. The CDR3, as DNA: TGTGCCAGTAGTGCCCTAGCGGAAGGTAATGAGCAGTTCTTC. It encodes CASSALAEGNEQFF.